This T cell receptor (beta chain) was recovered during a study of OX40 agonist ivuxolimab in advanced cancers. Looking at the study overall: The diagnoses of dose-escalation patients were hepatocellular carcinoma, melanoma, renal cell or head and neck cancer. General study findings and limits: More expanded clones were found, on average, in CD8+ than in CD4+ T cells. Blood T cells, both CD4+ and CD8+, expanded clonally by week 6 at 0.1 to 3.0 mg/kg. The authors also found low normalized T-cell clonal expansion in some nonresponders.

Turning to this clone: Its specificity is not known.

TCRdb's copy holds only in-frame clones and misses some; the assay was immunoSEQ multiplex PCR. The data contain tens of thousands of clones, 84% of them seen just once; the ten biggest clones take up 1.1%. This TCR was sampled from an adult with an advanced solid tumor such as melanoma, head and neck, liver or kidney cancer. Here the sequenced sample was CD4+ or CD8+ T cells sorted from blood, taken in a trial of the OX40 agonist ivuxolimab.

CDR3 sequence (DNA): TGTGCCAGGACTAGTCCCACCGGGGAGCTGTTTTTT. Its translation is CARTSPTGELFF. The chain couples TRBV2 to TRBJ2-2, with D possibly being TRBD2 (6 bases). The germline gives CDR1 SNHLY, CDR2 FYNNEI. The V gene lost 9 bases and the J gene lost 4 bases, with 9 bases spanning the gap. The CDR3 has 12 amino acids.